Listed below are T cell receptor beta chains from one sample, sequenced in a study of siplizumab effects on memory and regulatory T cells. Some clones are missing from TCRdb's copy, which holds only in-frame ones; the method was immunoSEQ multiplex PCR. This sample has approximately 100,000 clones; around 94% occur once, and the top ten carry 1% to 1.5%. Sequencing used non-Treg CD4+ T cells sorted from blood. Every receptor here comes from a human donor in good health. Both conserved end residues are part of each CDR3. A D gene is named only where the DNA matches it firmly. The size of a clone is reported for some rows only, either as once, few or many, or as a class for expanded clones.

abundance,d_gene,j_gene,v_gene,CDR3aa,CDR3nt
-,-,TRBJ2-7,TRBV5-1,CASSPISGLGKEQYF,TGCGCCAGCAGCCCAATATCAGGGCTGGGTAAAGAGCAGTACTTC
-,-,TRBJ1-1,TRBV2,CASSDLPNTEAFF,TGTGCCAGCAGTGATCTACCGAACACTGAAGCTTTCTTT
-,TRBD1,TRBJ2-7,TRBV4-1,CASSQGQGDFYEQYF,TGCGCCAGCAGCCAAGGACAGGGGGACTTCTACGAGCAGTACTTC
once,-,TRBJ1-1,TRBV5-1,CASSTRDANTEAFF,TGCGCCAGCAGCACGAGGGACGCGAACACTGAAGCTTTCTTT
-,-,TRBJ1-2,TRBV7-8,CASSPSQGSYGYTF,TGTGCCAGCAGCCCGAGCCAGGGAAGCTATGGCTACACCTTC
-,-,TRBJ1-1,TRBV2,CASRAGRANTEAFF,TGTGCCAGCAGGGCCGGACGGGCGAACACTGAAGCTTTCTTT
-,-,TRBJ1-2,TRBV7-9,CASSDFRQDVYTF,TGTGCCAGCAGCGACTTTCGACAGGATGTGTACACCTTC
-,-,TRBJ2-7,TRBV11-2,CASSPSYEQYF,TGTGCCAGCAGCCCTAGCTACGAGCAGTACTTC
-,-,TRBJ1-1,TRBV14,CASSQKRGGRSTEAFF,TGTGCCAGCAGCCAAAAGCGCGGGGGGAGGAGCACTGAAGCTTTCTTT
-,-,TRBJ1-1,TRBV7-3,CASSLMAAFEAFF,TGTGCCAGCAGCTTAATGGCAGCATTTGAAGCTTTCTTT
-,-,TRBJ1-2,TRBV28,CASSYPVFNSRGSYTF,TGTGCCAGCAGTTACCCCGTCTTTAATAGTCGAGGGAGCTACACCTTC
-,-,TRBJ2-5,TRBV30,CAWSEVPETQYF,TGTGCCTGGAGTGAGGTACCGGAGACCCAGTACTTC
-,TRBD1,TRBJ1-4,TRBV5-4,CASSPTGGASEKLFF,TGTGCCAGCAGTCCGACAGGGGGCGCTTCCGAAAAACTGTTTTTT
once,TRBD1,TRBJ2-5,TRBV18,CASSPSSGTGRKETQYF,TGTGCCAGCTCACCGTCCTCCGGGACAGGGCGAAAAGAGACCCAGTACTTC
-,-,TRBJ1-5,TRBV28,CASTGRYSNQPQHF,TGTGCCAGCACGGGTAGATATAGCAATCAGCCCCAGCATTTT
-,-,TRBJ2-7,TRBV7-8,CASSPDRTYEQYF,TGTGCCAGCAGCCCCGACAGAACCTACGAGCAGTACTTC
-,-,TRBJ2-1,TRBV28,CASSLRGLTSNEQFF,TGTGCCAGCAGTTTACGGGGACTTACTTCCAATGAGCAGTTCTTC
-,-,TRBJ2-1,TRBV5-4,CASSLGGRNNEQFF,TGTGCCAGCAGCTTGGGTGGCAGGAACAATGAGCAGTTCTTC